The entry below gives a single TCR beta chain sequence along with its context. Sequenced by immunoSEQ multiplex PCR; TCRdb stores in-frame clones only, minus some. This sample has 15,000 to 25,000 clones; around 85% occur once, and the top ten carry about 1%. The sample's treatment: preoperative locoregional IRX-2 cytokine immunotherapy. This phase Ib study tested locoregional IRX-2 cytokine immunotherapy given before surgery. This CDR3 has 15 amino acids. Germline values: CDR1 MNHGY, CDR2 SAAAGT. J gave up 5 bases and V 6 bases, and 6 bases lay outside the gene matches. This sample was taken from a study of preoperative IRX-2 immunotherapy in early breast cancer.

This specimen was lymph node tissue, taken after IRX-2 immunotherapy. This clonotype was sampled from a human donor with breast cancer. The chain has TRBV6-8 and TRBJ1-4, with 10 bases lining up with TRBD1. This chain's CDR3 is CASSDSTGGNEKLFF. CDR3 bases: TGTGCCAGCAGCGATTCGACAGGGGGCAATGAAAAACTGTTTTTT.